Listed here are 7 T cell receptor beta chains from one sample, sequenced in a study of CD8 T cells in Susac syndrome. RNA in amounts of roughly 0.5 to 1 ug was reverse transcribed with random hexamers. MiXCR was run by TCRdb on the immunoSEQ multiplex PCR reads, yielding one entry per CDR3 protein. The sample holds 77,000 or so distinct CDR3 sequences, about 92% seen once. The sequencing input was CD4+ T cells from PBMCs. The receptor source for this set is a human donor with Susac syndrome.

The chain uses TRBV14 and TRBJ2-7, with TRBD2 matching 11 bases. CDR1 is SGHDN, CDR2 FVKESK, per germline. With 5 bases clipped from V and 0 bases from J, the junction kept 3 bases outside the gene matches. The length of the CDR3 is 15 residues. The CDR3 reads CASSKLAGASYEQYF. CDR3 coding DNA: TGTGCCAGCAGCAAACTAGCGGGGGCCTCCTACGAGCAGTACTTC.

CDR3 sequence (DNA): TGTGCCAGCTCCACCGGGACAAAGAATGAAAAACTGTTTTTT. It codes for CASSTGTKNEKLFF. The J gene is TRBJ1-4, the V gene TRBV18; weak D call: TRBD1 (6 bases). Trimming pared 6 bases from V and 5 bases from J, leaving 13 bases between. The CDR3 consists of 14 residues. Germline V gene data show CDR1 as KGHSH and CDR2 as LQKENI.

V is TRBV6-2 or TRBV6-3 and J is TRBJ2-7, with D possibly TRBD1 on 6 matching bases. Germline V gene data show CDR1 as MNHEY and CDR2 as SVGEGT. The CDR3 contains 15 residues. Trimming took off 9 bases at V and 8 bases at J, with 26 bases between the two ends. The chain's CDR3 is CASKTRTASISQQYF. The CDR3 coding sequence is TGTGCCAGTAAGACCCGGACAGCGTCCATCAGTCAGCAGTACTTC.

This chain uses TRBV5-1 with TRBJ2-1; D unresolved. CDR1 and CDR2 from the germline V gene are SGHRS and YFSETQ. CDR3 length: 13 residues. Trimming shortened V by 2 bases and J by 8 bases, and 11 bases separated the two germline ends. The CDR3, as DNA: TGCGCCAGCAGCTTTGACGTCTCTTATGAGCAGTTCTTC. Its translation is CASSFDVSYEQFF. Filled out from reference TRBV5-1 and TRBJ2-1, the complete variable domain reads KAGVTQTPRYLIKTRGQQVTLSCSPISGHRSVSWYQQTPGQGLQFLFEYFSETQRNKGNFPGRFSGRQFSNSRSEMNVSTLELGDSALYLCASSFDVSYEQFFGPGTRLTVL.

The gene calls are TRBV25-1 and TRBJ1-4, with 8 bases matching TRBD1. This CDR3 region has 15 residues. Per the germline V gene, CDR1 is MGHDK and CDR2 is SYGVNS. V trimming: 6 bases; J trimming: 7 bases; junction bases outside the gene matches: 10. The CDR3 DNA follows: TGTGCCAGCAGAGGACAGGGAGACCGTTTTGAAAAACTGTTTTTT. Residues: CASRGQGDRFEKLFF.

This clonotype has a single count. The V call is TRBV12-3 or TRBV12-4, the J call TRBJ2-1, with D tentatively TRBD2 (5 bases). The CDR3 spans 11 residues. Trimming stripped 5 bases from V and 13 bases from J, with 12 bases between. CDR3 in DNA: TGTGCCAGCAGTAATAGAGGGAAACAGTTCTTC. Its translation: CASSNRGKQFF.

The gene calls are TRBV2 and TRBJ1-1; D is unclear. The CDR3 has 12 residues. Germline CDR1 SNHLY, CDR2 FYNNEI. Trimming stripped 7 bases from V and 3 bases from J, with 9 bases between. CDR3 bases: TGTGCCAGCAAGAGGCAGGACACTGAAGCTTTCTTT. Its translation: CASKRQDTEAFF.